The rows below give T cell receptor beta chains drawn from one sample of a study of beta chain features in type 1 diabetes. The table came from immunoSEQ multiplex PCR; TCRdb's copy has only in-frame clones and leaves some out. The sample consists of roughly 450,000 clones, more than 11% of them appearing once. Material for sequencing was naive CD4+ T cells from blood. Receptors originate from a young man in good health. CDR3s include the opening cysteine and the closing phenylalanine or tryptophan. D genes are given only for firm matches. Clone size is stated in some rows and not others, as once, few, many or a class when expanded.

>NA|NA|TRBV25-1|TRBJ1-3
CASSDLVSGNTIYF
TGTGCCAGCAGTGATTTAGTCTCTGGAAACACCATATATTTT
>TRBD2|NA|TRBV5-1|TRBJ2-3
CASSSLAGSTDTQYF
TGCGCCAGCAGTTCCCTAGCGGGGAGCACAGATACGCAGTATTTT
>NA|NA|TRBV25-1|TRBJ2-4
CASSEFTTGQKNIQYF
TGTGCCAGCAGTGAATTTACGACGGGCCAAAAAAACATTCAGTACTTC
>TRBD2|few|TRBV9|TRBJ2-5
CASSVDPSGGIQETQYF
TGTGCCAGCAGCGTAGATCCTAGCGGGGGGATCCAAGAGACCCAGTACTTC
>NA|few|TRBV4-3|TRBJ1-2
CASSQEGSGIFGGYTF
TGCGCCAGCAGCCAAGAAGGCTCAGGGATCTTCGGTGGCTACACCTTC
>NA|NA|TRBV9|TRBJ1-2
CASSVVDYGYTF
TGTGCCAGCAGCGTAGTGGACTATGGCTACACCTTC
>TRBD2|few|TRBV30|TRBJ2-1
CAWSVGRGLAETHSSYNEQFF
TGTGCCTGGAGTGTTGGGAGAGGACTAGCGGAGACTCATAGCTCCTACAATGAGCAGTTCTTC
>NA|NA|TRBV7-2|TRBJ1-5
CASSLVLGQPQHF
TGTGCCAGCAGCTTAGTCCTCGGTCAGCCCCAGCATTTT
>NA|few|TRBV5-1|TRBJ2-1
CASGIAENEQFF
TGCGCCAGCGGGATAGCGGAAAATGAGCAGTTCTTC
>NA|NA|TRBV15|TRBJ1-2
CATSREGGNGYTF
TGTGCCACCAGCAGAGAGGGCGGGAATGGCTACACCTTC
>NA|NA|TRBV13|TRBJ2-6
CASSLGRSGANVLTF
TGTGCCAGCAGCTTAGGCCGATCTGGGGCCAACGTCCTGACTTTC
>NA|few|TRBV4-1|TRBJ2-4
CASSQVAPGGRIQYF
TGCGCCAGCAGCCAAGTCGCCCCAGGAGGGCGCATTCAGTACTTC
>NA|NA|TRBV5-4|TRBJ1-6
CASSNIRQNNSPLHF
TGTGCCAGCAGCAATATACGACAGAATAATTCACCCCTCCACTTT
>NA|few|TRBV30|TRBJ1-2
CAWLSYRVANYGYTF
TGTGCCTGGCTATCCTACAGGGTTGCTAACTATGGCTACACCTTC
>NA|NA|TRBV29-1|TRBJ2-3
CSVSQSTDTQYF
TGCAGCGTTTCCCAGAGCACAGATACGCAGTATTTT
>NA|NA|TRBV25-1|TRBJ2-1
CASSVPGGHEQFF
TGTGCCAGCAGTGTTCCAGGGGGGCATGAGCAGTTCTTC
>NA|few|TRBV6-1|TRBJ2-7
CASTRSRNGIYEQYF
TGTGCCAGCACAAGGAGTCGGAATGGGATTTACGAGCAGTACTTC
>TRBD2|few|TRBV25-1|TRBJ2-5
CASSASARLAGGPETQYF
TGTGCCAGCAGTGCCTCCGCCCGGCTAGCGGGGGGGCCGGAGACCCAGTACTTC